This T cell receptor beta chain was obtained from a study of memory CD4+ T cells and cytomegalovirus serostatus (dated by TCRdb to the late 2010s). Background for the entire study: The cohort comprised 33 healthy Belgian adults, 9 CMV seropositive and 24 CMV seronegative. To replicate a published TCR-based CMV serostatus classifier, the researchers sequenced the CD4+ memory TCRbeta repertoires of a Belgian cohort whose cytomegalovirus serostatus was known. General conclusions and limits of the study: A median bootstrapped AUC of around 0.95 with a 95% CI of 0.76-1.00 was achieved on the Belgian cohort by the original-framework classifier. Of fewer than 200 previously reported CMV-associated TCRbeta sequences, approximately 70 appeared in the CD4+ memory repertoires, each in one to five individuals. For predicting CMV serostatus, the median bootstrapped AUC was approximately 0.95 using the original framework and roughly 0.91 using a US-trained random forest. The results were read as suggesting that the CMV-associated TCR signature is, for the most part, present in the CD4+ memory repertoire. Only CD4+CD45RO+ memory cells were sequenced, in contrast to the original study, in which naive and memory CD4+ and CD8+ populations were covered.

A FACSAria II was used to sort memory CD4+ T cells, defined as single viable CD3+CD4+CD8-CD45RO+ cells. To determine CMV serostatus, a Roche Elecsys assay was used that detects serum IgG against CMV pp150, pp28, p38 and p52. Once the samples were thawed, total CD4+ T cells were enriched through positive selection using CD4 magnetic microbeads. Samples originated from another study that specifically interrogated the CD4+ T cell memory repertoire. Peripheral blood mononuclear cells were isolated and cryopreserved following standard operating procedures; serum was stored at -80 °C. The staining used CD3-PerCP (BW264/56), CD4-APC (RPA-T4), CD45RO-PE (UCHT1) and CD8-Pacific Orange (3B5) antibodies, and Sytox blue was used to exclude non-viable cells. The Quick-DNA Microprep Kit was used to extract genomic DNA from the sorted cells. Amplification of TCRbeta DNA was done with the immunoSEQ hsTCRbeta kit, following the protocol from the manufacturer. TCRbeta libraries were sequenced on an Illumina MiSeq instrument. In the paper's pipeline: Once out-of-frame sequences had been removed, 2,204,828 distinct TCRbeta sequences were left, which works out to an average of approximately 72,000 per individual. Each individual was scored according to the count of some 160 previously reported CMV-associated TCRbeta sequences and the total productive distinct TCRbeta count. A beta-binomial model was reimplemented in Python, and random forests from scikit-learn, run with default parameters, were trained on data from the US cohort. Classifier performance on the Belgian cohort was summarized as median AUC with percentile confidence intervals over 10,000 bootstrap iterations. In its TCRdb copy, this immuneACCESS table keeps in-frame sequences only and misses some clones. Where compared with another copy, unresolved V genes explain less than half of these, and the others have no known cause. V and J calls and clone size are copied from that table; D and trimming were computed from the DNA. Here the sample has around 50,000 clones; roughly 72% occur a single time. The ten largest clones represent about 1.2% of the sample.

On this clone itself: Its antigen has not been determined. Within one base of it there is no much larger clone, and no base qualities were kept.

This TCR was recovered from an adult in good health and CMV-seropositive. The sequenced sample was memory CD4+ T cells from blood.

The CDR3 loop reads CAQRAGGYTF. In nucleotides, the sequence is TGTGCTCAGCGGGCTGGTGGCTACACCTTC. This receptor chain uses TRBV27 and TRBJ1-2, with the D gene call left open. Inclusive of the bounding cysteine and phenylalanine, the CDR3 is 10 residues long. Only CDR3 DNA is held: 30 bases, read in frame from base 1. CDR1 and CDR2 were assigned from the germline V gene (reference sequence) as MNHEY and SMNVEV.